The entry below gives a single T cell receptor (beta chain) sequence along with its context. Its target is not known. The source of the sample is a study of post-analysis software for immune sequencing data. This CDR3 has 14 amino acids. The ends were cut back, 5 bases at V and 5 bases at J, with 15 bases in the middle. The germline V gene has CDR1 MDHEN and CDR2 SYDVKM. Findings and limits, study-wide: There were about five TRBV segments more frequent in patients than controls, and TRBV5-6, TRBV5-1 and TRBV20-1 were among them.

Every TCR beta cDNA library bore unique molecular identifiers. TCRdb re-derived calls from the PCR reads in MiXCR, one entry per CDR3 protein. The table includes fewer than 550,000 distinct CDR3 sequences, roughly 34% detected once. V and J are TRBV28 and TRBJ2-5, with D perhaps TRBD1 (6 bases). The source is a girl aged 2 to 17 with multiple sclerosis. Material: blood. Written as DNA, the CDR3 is TGTGCCAGCAGTCCCTACAGGGTCGGGGAGACCCAGTACTTC. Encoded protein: CASSPYRVGETQYF.